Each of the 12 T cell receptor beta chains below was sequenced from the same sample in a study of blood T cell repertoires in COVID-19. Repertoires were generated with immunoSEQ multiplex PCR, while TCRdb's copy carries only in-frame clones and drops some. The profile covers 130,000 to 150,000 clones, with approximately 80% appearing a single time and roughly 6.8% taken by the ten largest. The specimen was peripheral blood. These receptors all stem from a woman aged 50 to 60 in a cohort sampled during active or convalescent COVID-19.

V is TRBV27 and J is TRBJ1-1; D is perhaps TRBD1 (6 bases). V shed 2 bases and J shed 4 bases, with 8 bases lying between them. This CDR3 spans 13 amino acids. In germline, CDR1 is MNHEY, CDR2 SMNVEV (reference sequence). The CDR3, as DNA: TGTGCCAGCAGTTTAGTAGGGGGCACTGAAGCTTTCTTT. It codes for CASSLVGGTEAFF.

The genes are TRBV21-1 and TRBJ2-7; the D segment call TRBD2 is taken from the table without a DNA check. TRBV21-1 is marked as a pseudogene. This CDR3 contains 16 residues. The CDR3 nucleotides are TGTGCCAGCAGCATTAAAGCGGGGGCGGGCTCCTACGAGCAGTACTTC. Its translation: CASSIKAGAGSYEQYF.

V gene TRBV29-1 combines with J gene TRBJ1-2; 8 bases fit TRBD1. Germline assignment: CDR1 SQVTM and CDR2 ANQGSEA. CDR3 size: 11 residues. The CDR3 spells CTSTGVAGYTF. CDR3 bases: TGCACCTCGACAGGGGTGGCTGGCTACACCTTC.

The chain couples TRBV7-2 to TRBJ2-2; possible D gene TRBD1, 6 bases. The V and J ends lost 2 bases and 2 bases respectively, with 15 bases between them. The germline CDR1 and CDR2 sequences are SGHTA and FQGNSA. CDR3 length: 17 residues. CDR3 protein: CASSLQPRQVNTGELFF. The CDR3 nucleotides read TGTGCCAGCAGCTTACAACCCAGACAGGTAAACACCGGGGAGCTGTTTTTT.

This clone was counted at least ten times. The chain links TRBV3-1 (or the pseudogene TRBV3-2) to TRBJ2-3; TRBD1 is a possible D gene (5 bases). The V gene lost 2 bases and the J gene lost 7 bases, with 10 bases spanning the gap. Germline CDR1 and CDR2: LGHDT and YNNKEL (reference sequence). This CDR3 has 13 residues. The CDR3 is CASSQMRTNTQYF. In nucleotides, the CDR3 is TGTGCCAGCAGCCAAATGCGGACAAATACGCAGTATTTT.

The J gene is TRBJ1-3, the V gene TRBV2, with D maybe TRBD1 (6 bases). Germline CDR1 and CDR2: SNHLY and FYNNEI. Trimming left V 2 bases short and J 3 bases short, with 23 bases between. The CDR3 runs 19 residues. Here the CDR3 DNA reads TGTGCCAGCAGTGAATCCGCCGGGGTAGGGGGTAATGGTGGAAACACCATATATTTT. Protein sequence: CASSESAGVGGNGGNTIYF.

The CDR3 nucleotides read TGTGCCAGCATCGAACCGGGACAGGGCTCCTACGAGCAGTACTTC. Translation gives CASIEPGQGSYEQYF. The chain employs TRBV6-6 and TRBJ2-7, with 9 bases fitting TRBD1. The junction had 7 bases not matched to a gene; V was cut back by 7 bases and J by 0 bases. Germline CDR1 and CDR2: MNHNY and SVGAGI (reference sequence). The CDR3 covers 15 residues.

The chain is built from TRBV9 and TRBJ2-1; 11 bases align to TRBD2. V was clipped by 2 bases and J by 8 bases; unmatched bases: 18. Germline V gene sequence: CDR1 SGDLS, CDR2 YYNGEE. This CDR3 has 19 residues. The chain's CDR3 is CASSVIGTSGTPAWDEQFF. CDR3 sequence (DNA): TGTGCCAGCAGCGTTATAGGGACTAGCGGAACCCCAGCCTGGGATGAGCAGTTCTTC.

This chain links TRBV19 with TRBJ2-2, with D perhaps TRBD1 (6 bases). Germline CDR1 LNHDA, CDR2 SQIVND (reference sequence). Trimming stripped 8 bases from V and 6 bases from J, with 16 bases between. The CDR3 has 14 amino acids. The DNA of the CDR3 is TGTGCCAGTCACGATGGACAGTCGCCCGGGGAGCTGTTTTTT. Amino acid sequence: CASHDGQSPGELFF.

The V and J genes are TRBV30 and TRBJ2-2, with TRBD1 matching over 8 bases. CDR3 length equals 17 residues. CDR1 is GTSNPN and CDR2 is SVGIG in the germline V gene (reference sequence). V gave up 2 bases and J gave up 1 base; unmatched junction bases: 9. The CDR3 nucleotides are TGTGCCTGGAGTTTTCATCCGGGACAGGAGAACACCGGGGAGCTGTTTTTT. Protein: CAWSFHPGQENTGELFF.

The CDR3 DNA reads TGCAGCGTTGAACTACAGGGGACGCAAGCTTTCTTT. Its translation is CSVELQGTQAFF. The V call is TRBV29-1, the J call TRBJ1-1; 7 bases fit TRBD1. V dropped 2 bases and J dropped 9; count of bases not matched to a gene: 6. The germline V gene has CDR1 SQVTM and CDR2 ANQGSEA. This CDR3 is built from 12 residues. Combining the CDR3 with reference TRBV29-1 and TRBJ1-1 gives the whole variable domain SAVISQKPSRDICQRGTSLTIQCQVDSQVTMMFWYRQQPGQSLTLIATANQGSEATYESGFVIDKFPISRPNLTFSTLTVSNMSPEDSSIYLCSVELQGTQAFFGQGTRLTVV.

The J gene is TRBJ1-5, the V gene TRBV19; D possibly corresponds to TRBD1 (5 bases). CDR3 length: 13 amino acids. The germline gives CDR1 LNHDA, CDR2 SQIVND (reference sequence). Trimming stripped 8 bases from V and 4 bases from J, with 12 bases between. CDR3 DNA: TGTGCCAGTGGGCCGCCAGGGAATCAGCCCCAGCATTTT. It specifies CASGPPGNQPQHF.